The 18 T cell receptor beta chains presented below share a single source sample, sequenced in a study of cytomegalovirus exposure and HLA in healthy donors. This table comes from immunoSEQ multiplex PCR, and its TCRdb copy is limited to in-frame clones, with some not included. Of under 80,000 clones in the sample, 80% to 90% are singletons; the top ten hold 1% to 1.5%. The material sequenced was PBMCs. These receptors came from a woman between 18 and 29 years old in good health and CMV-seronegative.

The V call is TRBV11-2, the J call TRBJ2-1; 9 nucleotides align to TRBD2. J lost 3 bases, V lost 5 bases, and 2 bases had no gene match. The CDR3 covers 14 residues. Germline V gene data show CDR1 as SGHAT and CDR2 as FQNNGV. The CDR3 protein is CASSRLADYNEQFF. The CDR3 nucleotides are TGTGCCAGCAGCAGACTAGCGGACTACAATGAGCAGTTCTTC.

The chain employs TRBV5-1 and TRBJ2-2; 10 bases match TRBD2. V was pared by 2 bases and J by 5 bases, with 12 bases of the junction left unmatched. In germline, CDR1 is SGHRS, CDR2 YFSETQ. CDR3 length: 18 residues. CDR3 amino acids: CASSFPTSGMKGTGELFF. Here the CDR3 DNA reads TGCGCCAGCAGCTTCCCTACTAGCGGGATGAAAGGGACCGGGGAGCTGTTTTTT.

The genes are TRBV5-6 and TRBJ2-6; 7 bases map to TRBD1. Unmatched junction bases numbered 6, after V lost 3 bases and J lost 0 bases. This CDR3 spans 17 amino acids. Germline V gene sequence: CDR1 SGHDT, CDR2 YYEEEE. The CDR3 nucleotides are TGTGCCAGCAGCTCCGACAGGGTACGCTCTGGGGCCAACGTCCTGACTTTC. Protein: CASSSDRVRSGANVLTF.

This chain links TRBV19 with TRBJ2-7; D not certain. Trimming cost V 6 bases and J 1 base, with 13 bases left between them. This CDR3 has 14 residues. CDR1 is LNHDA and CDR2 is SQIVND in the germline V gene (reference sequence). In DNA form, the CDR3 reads TGTGCCAGTAGCGTACAGACGTCGTCCTACGAGCAGTACTTC. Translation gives CASSVQTSSYEQYF.

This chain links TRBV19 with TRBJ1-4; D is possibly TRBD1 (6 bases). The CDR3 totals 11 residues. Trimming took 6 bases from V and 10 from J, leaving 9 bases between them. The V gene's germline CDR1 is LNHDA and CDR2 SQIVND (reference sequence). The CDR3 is CASSLTGKLFF. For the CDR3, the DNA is TGTGCCAGTAGCCTGACAGGAAAACTGTTTTTT. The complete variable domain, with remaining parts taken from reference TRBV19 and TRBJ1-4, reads DGGITQSPKYLFRKEGQNVTLSCEQNLNHDAMYWYRQDPGQGLRLIYYSQIVNDFQKGDIAEGYSVSREKKESFPLTVTSAQKNPTAFYLCASSLTGKLFFGSGTQLSVL.

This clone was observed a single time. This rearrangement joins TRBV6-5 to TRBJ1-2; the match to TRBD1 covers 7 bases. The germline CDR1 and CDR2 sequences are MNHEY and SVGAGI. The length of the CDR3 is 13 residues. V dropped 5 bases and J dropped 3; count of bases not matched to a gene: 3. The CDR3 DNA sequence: TGTGCCAGCAGTCAAACAGGGGACTATGGCTACACCTTC. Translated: CASSQTGDYGYTF.

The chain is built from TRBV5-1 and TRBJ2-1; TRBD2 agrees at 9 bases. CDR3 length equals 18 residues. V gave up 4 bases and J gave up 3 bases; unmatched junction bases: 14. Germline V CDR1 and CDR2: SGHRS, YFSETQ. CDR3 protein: CASSLDELGLADYNEQFF. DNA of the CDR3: TGCGCCAGCAGCCTGGATGAATTGGGACTAGCAGACTACAATGAGCAGTTCTTC. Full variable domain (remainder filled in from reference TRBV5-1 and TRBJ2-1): KAGVTQTPRYLIKTRGQQVTLSCSPISGHRSVSWYQQTPGQGLQFLFEYFSETQRNKGNFPGRFSGRQFSNSRSEMNVSTLELGDSALYLCASSLDELGLADYNEQFFGPGTRLTVL.

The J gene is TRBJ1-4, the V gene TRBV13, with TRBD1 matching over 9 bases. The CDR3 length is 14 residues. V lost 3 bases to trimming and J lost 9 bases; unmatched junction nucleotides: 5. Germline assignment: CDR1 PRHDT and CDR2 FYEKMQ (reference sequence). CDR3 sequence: CASSFSQGAKKLFF. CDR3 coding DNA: TGTGCCAGCAGCTTTTCACAGGGGGCCAAAAAACTGTTTTTT.

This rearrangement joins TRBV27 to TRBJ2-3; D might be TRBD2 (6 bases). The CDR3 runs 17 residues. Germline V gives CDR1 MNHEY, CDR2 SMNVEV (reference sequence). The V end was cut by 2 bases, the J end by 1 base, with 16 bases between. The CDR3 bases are TGTGCCAGCAGTTTACGGGAATTGGGGGGAGGCACAGATACGCAGTATTTT. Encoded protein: CASSLRELGGGTDTQYF.

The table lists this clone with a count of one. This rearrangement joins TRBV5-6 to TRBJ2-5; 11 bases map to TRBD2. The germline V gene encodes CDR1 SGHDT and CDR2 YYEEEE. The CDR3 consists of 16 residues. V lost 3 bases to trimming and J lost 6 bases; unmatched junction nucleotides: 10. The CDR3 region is CASSSNTLAGGQTQYF. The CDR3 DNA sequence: TGTGCCAGCAGCTCGAACACTCTAGCGGGGGGCCAGACCCAGTACTTC.

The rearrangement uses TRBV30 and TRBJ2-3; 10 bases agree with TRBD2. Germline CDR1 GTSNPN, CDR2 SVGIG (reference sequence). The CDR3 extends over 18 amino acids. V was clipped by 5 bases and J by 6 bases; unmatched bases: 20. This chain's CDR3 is CAWGLPAGLAAIVDTQYF. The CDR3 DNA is TGTGCCTGGGGGTTGCCCGCCGGACTAGCGGCCATAGTGGATACGCAGTATTTT. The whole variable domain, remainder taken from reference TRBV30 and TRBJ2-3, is SQTIHQWPATLVQPVGSPLSLECTVEGTSNPNLYWYRQAAGRGLQLLFYSVGIGQISSEVPQNLSASRPQDRQFILSSKKLLLSDSGFYLCAWGLPAGLAAIVDTQYFGPGTRLTVL.

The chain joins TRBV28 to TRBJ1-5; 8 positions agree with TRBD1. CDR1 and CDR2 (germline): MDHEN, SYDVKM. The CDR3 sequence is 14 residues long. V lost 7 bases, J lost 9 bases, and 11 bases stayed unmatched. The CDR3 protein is CASTRPGQVGPQHF. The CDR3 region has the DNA TGTGCCAGCACCCGACCGGGACAGGTAGGGCCCCAGCATTTT.

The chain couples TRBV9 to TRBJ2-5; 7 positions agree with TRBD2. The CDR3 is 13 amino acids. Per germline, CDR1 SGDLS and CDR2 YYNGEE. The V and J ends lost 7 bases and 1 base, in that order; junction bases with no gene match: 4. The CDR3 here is CASATSPQETQYF. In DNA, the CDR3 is TGTGCCAGCGCGACTAGCCCCCAAGAGACCCAGTACTTC.

In DNA form, the CDR3 reads TGCGCCAGCAGCATTAGCGGGGGGGCCGCGGAGACCCAGTACTTC. Translated: CASSISGGAAETQYF. The chain links TRBV5-1 to TRBJ2-5; 11 bases align to TRBD2. The germline CDR1 and CDR2 sequences are SGHRS and YFSETQ. The CDR3 is made up of 15 amino acids. After removal of 4 bases from V and 5 bases from J, the junction contained 7 bases not matched to a gene.

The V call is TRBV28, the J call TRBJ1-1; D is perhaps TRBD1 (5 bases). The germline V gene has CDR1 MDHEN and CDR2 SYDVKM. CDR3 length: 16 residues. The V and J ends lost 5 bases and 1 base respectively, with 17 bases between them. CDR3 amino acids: CASSPRWGVGNTEAFF. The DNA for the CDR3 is TGTGCCAGCAGTCCACGGTGGGGGGTTGGGAACACTGAAGCTTTCTTT.

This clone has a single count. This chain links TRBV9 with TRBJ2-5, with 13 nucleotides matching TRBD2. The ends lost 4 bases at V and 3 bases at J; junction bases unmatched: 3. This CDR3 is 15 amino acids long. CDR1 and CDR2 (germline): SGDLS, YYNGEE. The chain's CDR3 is CASSPGTSGKETQYF. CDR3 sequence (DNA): TGTGCCAGCAGCCCCGGGACTAGCGGGAAAGAGACCCAGTACTTC.

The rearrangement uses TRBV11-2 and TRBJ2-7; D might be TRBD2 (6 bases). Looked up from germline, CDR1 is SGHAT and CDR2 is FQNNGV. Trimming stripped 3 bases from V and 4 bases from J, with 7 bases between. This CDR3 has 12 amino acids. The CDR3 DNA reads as TGTGCCAGCAGCTTCGGAGGGTACGAGCAGTACTTC. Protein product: CASSFGGYEQYF.

This CDR3 is CASSRTSGRTDTQYF. CDR3 nucleotides: TGTGCCAGCAGTCGGACTAGCGGGAGGACAGATACGCAGTATTTT. The rearrangement joins TRBV28 to TRBJ2-3; 14 bases align to TRBD2. The CDR3 loop spans 15 amino acids. With 5 bases clipped from V and 3 bases from J, the junction kept 1 base outside the gene matches. Germline CDR1 is MDHEN and CDR2 is SYDVKM. Combining the CDR3 with reference TRBV28 and TRBJ2-3 gives the whole variable domain DVKVTQSSRYLVKRTGEKVFLECVQDMDHENMFWYRQDPGLGLRLIYFSYDVKMKEKGDIPEGYSVSREKKERFSLILESASTNQTSMYLCASSRTSGRTDTQYFGPGTRLTVL.